One and the same sample provided the 18 T cell receptor beta chains below, sequenced in a study of patients and donors after allogeneic stem cell transplantation. Using its own MiXCR run on the RT-PCR reads, TCRdb lists one record per CDR3 protein. Of about 76,000 distinct CDR3 sequences in the sample, 26% are singletons; the top ten hold 26%. The sequenced sample was blood, either unsorted or a sorted T cell fraction (not recorded which). The receptors come from a human donor who was either an allogeneic HSCT recipient or a stem cell or donor lymphocyte infusion donor (not recorded which). It is not recorded whose cells these are; they may come from a transplant donor.

The gene calls are TRBV4-2 and TRBJ2-7; TRBD1 aligns across 8 bases. The CDR3 is 14 residues long. The germline V gene encodes CDR1 LGHNA and CDR2 YNFKEQ. The trim removed 0 bases at V and 7 bases at J, leaving 5 bases unmatched. CDR3 bases: TGTGCCAGCAGCCAAGACCCAGGGGGCGGGGAGCAGTACTTC. Amino acid sequence: CASSQDPGGGEQYF.

This clonotype showed up just a few times. This chain connects TRBV5-1 to TRBJ1-4; the D is unclear. In germline, CDR1 is SGHRS, CDR2 YFSETQ. CDR3 size: 14 residues. Trimming left V 6 bases short and J 0 bases short, with 9 bases between. CDR3 bases: TGCGCCAGCACCTTTGGTCCAACTAATGAAAAACTGTTTTTT. The encoded protein is CASTFGPTNEKLFF.

This clonotype was counted a few times. The rearrangement links TRBV4-1 to TRBJ1-1, with D possibly being TRBD1 (5 bases). The V end was cut by 5 bases, the J end by 0 bases, with 13 bases between. The CDR3 runs 15 residues. CDR1 is MGHRA and CDR2 is YSYEKL in the germline V gene. In DNA form, the CDR3 reads TGCGCCAGCAGCACGGCCGGGGCCATGAACACTGAAGCTTTCTTT. This sequence encodes CASSTAGAMNTEAFF.

The chain couples TRBV5-1 to TRBJ2-5, with D unclear. The CDR3 runs 15 residues. Per the germline V gene, CDR1 is SGHRS and CDR2 is YFSETQ. Trimming took off 4 bases at V and 2 bases at J, with 15 bases between the two ends. The CDR3 DNA reads TGCGCCAGCAGCCGCCGGGCCTCTCCGCAAGAGACCCAGTACTTC. As protein: CASSRRASPQETQYF.

There are a few counts of this clonotype. This sequence joins TRBV5-1 and TRBJ2-2; D is unclear. The CDR3 has 10 amino acids. Germline values: CDR1 SGHRS, CDR2 YFSETQ. V lost 9 bases to trimming and J lost 0 bases, with 0 bases between them. CDR3 region: CATNTGELFF. Written as DNA, the CDR3 is TGCGCCACGAACACCGGGGAGCTGTTTTTT.

The chain carries TRBV19 and TRBJ1-1; tentative D call: TRBD1 (6 bases). From germline, CDR1 is LNHDA and CDR2 SQIVND (reference sequence). CDR3 length: 14 residues. Deletions cut 7 bases from V and 4 bases from J, with 16 bases between. The CDR3 region has the DNA TGTGCCAGTATGCACAGGGACGATGGCACTGAAGCTTTCTTT. Its protein is CASMHRDDGTEAFF.

The chain combines TRBV12-3 or TRBV12-4 with TRBJ2-2; D perhaps matches TRBD2 (5 bases). V lost 7 bases, J lost 9 bases, and 15 bases lay in between. The CDR3 totals 13 residues. The CDR3 bases are TGTGCCAGCACCCCAGCTAGCCCCCGGGAGCTGTTTTTT. This encodes CASTPASPRELFF.

This chain connects TRBV7-2 to TRBJ2-2; D not resolved. V dropped 11 bases and J dropped 5 bases, with 21 bases sitting between them. There are 15 residues in the CDR3. Per germline, CDR1 SGHTA and CDR2 FQGNSA. CDR3 residues: CAGLPKAGWTGELFF. The CDR3 nucleotides read TGTGCCGGCCTGCCTAAGGCAGGTTGGACCGGGGAGCTGTTTTTT.

There are a few counts of this clonotype. The V and J genes are TRBV12-3 or TRBV12-4 and TRBJ2-2; a possible D gene is TRBD2 (6 bases). The CDR3 has 15 amino acids. Trimming shortened V by 3 bases and J by 6 bases, and 14 bases separated the two germline ends. In nucleotides, the CDR3 is TGTGCCAGCAGTTTGGTAGCGGTGTCCCCCGGGGAGCTGTTTTTT. This translates into CASSLVAVSPGELFF.

The V and J genes are TRBV4-2 and TRBJ2-7; 11 bases line up with TRBD2. V gave up 3 bases and J gave up 5 bases; unmatched junction bases: 6. The length of the CDR3 is 15 residues. Germline V gene lookup returns CDR1 LGHNA and CDR2 YNFKEQ. CDR3 sequence reads: CASSHTTSGTHEQYF. CDR3 nucleotides: TGTGCCAGCAGCCACACGACTAGCGGGACCCACGAGCAGTACTTC.

This clonotype turned up a few times. This chain links TRBV29-1 with TRBJ2-1; a weak D match, TRBD2 (6 bases). Per the germline V gene, CDR1 is SQVTM and CDR2 is ANQGSEA. Trimming stripped 5 bases from V and 5 bases from J, with 10 bases between. CDR3 size: 12 residues. DNA for the CDR3: TGCAGCGTTTGGGGCGGGAACAATGAGCAGTTCTTC. Protein sequence: CSVWGGNNEQFF.

This clonotype was seen only a few times. CDR3 bases: TGCGCCAGCAGCTTCGGGACACACTCCTACAATGAGCAGTTCTTC. Protein: CASSFGTHSYNEQFF. This chain uses TRBV5-1 with TRBJ2-1; tentatively, D is TRBD1 (6 bases). Per the germline V gene, CDR1 is SGHRS and CDR2 is YFSETQ. Trimming shortened V by 2 bases and J by 0 bases, and 9 bases separated the two germline ends. The CDR3 is 15 amino acids.

This chain links TRBV5-1 with TRBJ1-2; 10 nucleotides line up with TRBD1. CDR3 length equals 17 residues. The germline V gene encodes CDR1 SGHRS and CDR2 YFSETQ. The ends lost 3 bases at V and 4 bases at J; junction bases unmatched: 12. This CDR3 is CASSWDRGSLSPYGYTF. The CDR3 DNA reads TGCGCCAGCAGCTGGGACAGGGGATCTTTAAGTCCCTATGGCTACACCTTC.

This clonotype was counted between two and nine times. This chain connects TRBV20-1 to TRBJ1-6; D perhaps matches TRBD1 (6 bases). The CDR3 runs 14 residues. V shed 5 bases and J shed 8 bases, with 16 bases lying between them. Looked up from germline, CDR1 is DFQATT and CDR2 is SNEGSKA (reference sequence). The CDR3 DNA reads as TGCAGTGCTTATGGGGGGGGCCCTCATTCACCCCTCCACTTT. Its translation: CSAYGGGPHSPLHF.

The V call is TRBV6-5, the J call TRBJ2-2; D gene ambiguous. V lost 2 bases, J lost 7 bases, and 14 bases lay in between. The CDR3 length is 15 residues. Germline loops: CDR1 MNHEY, CDR2 SVGAGI. CDR3 coding DNA: TGTGCCAGCAGTTACGACACAGTTTCACGCGGGGAGCTGTTTTTT. It specifies CASSYDTVSRGELFF.

This clonotype was seen a handful of times. The rearrangement joins TRBV24-1 to TRBJ1-1; 7 bases line up with TRBD1. The length of the CDR3 is 13 residues. CDR1 and CDR2 (germline): KGHDR, SFDVKD. The V segment lost 3 bases and the J segment 7 bases; nucleotides outside the gene matches: 4. The CDR3 sequence: CATSDGTDGEAFF. For the CDR3, the DNA is TGTGCCACCAGTGATGGGACAGACGGTGAAGCTTTCTTT.

The chain joins TRBV5-1 to TRBJ2-3; no clear D. From germline, CDR1 is SGHRS and CDR2 YFSETQ. The CDR3 has 14 residues. Trimming pared 4 bases from V and 2 bases from J, leaving 11 bases between. The CDR3 spells CASSATKPTDTQYF. CDR3 bases: TGCGCCAGCAGCGCAACTAAGCCCACAGATACGCAGTATTTT.

The chain carries TRBV24-1 and TRBJ2-1; 9 nucleotides line up with TRBD2. Germline CDR1 reads KGHDR; CDR2 reads SFDVKD. This CDR3 is 17 amino acids long. The trim removed 0 bases at V and 3 bases at J, leaving 5 bases unmatched. Here the CDR3 reads CATSDLPIAGDYNEQFF. The CDR3, as DNA: TGTGCCACCAGTGATTTGCCCATAGCGGGGGACTACAATGAGCAGTTCTTC.